This TCR beta chain appears in the sequencing data of a study of T-cell reconstitution after alpha-beta-depleted transplantation in children. Unique molecular identifiers were incorporated during preparation of the TCRbeta library. TCRdb re-analysed the PCR reads in MiXCR, keeping a single row per CDR3 protein. In the table there are some 240,000 distinct CDR3 sequences, over 9.5% of which are singletons. The sequencing here drew on PBMCs from the stem cell graft donor, taken from the stem cell graft. This TCR was sampled from a human donor who donated a stem cell graft to a child with SCID.

CDR3 sequence: CIWGQAAGYEQYF. The CDR3 DNA reads TGCATCTGGGGACAGGCAGCGGGGTACGAGCAGTACTTC. This chain uses TRBV20-1 with TRBJ2-7; possibly TRBD1 for D (8 bases). The CDR3 is 13 residues long. CDR1 is DFQATT, CDR2 SNEGSKA, per germline (reference sequence).